Listed here are 32 T cell receptor beta chains from one sample, sequenced in a study of T cell responses to AZD1222 COVID-19 vaccine. The protocol was immunoSEQ multiplex PCR, while the TCRdb copy is restricted to in-frame clones and leaves out a portion. The sample includes 90,000 to 130,000 clones, around 80% seen only once; the top ten take about 4.6%. Here the sequenced sample was peripheral blood, taken on day 0 of AZD1222 vaccination. The receptor set was obtained from an adult in good health.

The V call is TRBV5-1, the J call TRBJ1-1, with unresolved D. V lost 0 bases and J 3 bases, leaving 15 bases between the germline ends. Germline loops: CDR1 SGHRS, CDR2 YFSETQ. This CDR3 has 16 amino acids. The CDR3 sequence is CASSLAGTPMDTEAFF. The CDR3 bases are TGCGCCAGCAGCTTGGCAGGCACCCCTATGGACACTGAAGCTTTCTTT.

The rearrangement links TRBV7-2 to TRBJ2-1, with D maybe TRBD1 (5 bases). The ends were cut back, 7 bases at V and 2 bases at J, with 12 bases in the middle. Germline V gene data show CDR1 as SGHTA and CDR2 as FQGNSA. The CDR3 contains 14 residues. The CDR3 coding sequence is TGTGCCAGCAAGGAATCCAGGGCCTACAATGAGCAGTTCTTC. It is translated as CASKESRAYNEQFF.

The rearrangement uses TRBV7-2 and TRBJ2-3; 12 bases align to TRBD2. The CDR3 sequence is 17 residues long. Trimming at V came to 4 bases and at J to 3 bases, leaving 8 bases not matched to a gene. CDR1 and CDR2 (germline): SGHTA, FQGNSA. CDR3 residues: CASSSRTSGKRTDTQYF. The CDR3 DNA follows: TGTGCCAGCAGCTCTCGGACTAGCGGGAAGCGGACAGATACGCAGTATTTT.

V and J are TRBV7-8 and TRBJ1-4, with TRBD1 identical over 11 bases. The germline V gene encodes CDR1 SGHVS and CDR2 FQNEAQ. J gave up 3 bases and V 5 bases, and 8 bases lay outside the gene matches. The CDR3 is 17 residues long. CDR3 DNA sequence: TGTGCCAGCAGCCTTGGACAGGGGGCGATAGCTAATGAAAAACTGTTTTTT. It yields the protein CASSLGQGAIANEKLFF.

This chain joins TRBV10-3 and TRBJ1-2; D is uncertain. V lost 3 bases, J lost 4 bases, and 6 bases lay in between. The CDR3 totals 12 residues. Germline-derived CDR1 and CDR2 are ENHRY and SYGVKD. The CDR3 here is CAISELGYGYTF. DNA of the CDR3: TGTGCCATCAGTGAACTGGGCTATGGCTACACCTTC.

On this clone itself: Other nucleotide sequences in the sample specify the same CDR3. This chain links TRBV7-7 with TRBJ2-7; 11 bases map to TRBD2. V trimming: 5 bases; J trimming: 3 bases; junction bases outside the gene matches: 6. CDR1 and CDR2 from the germline V gene are SSHAT and FNYEAQ (reference sequence). There are 15 residues in the CDR3. The CDR3 DNA reads as TGTGCCAGCAGCGAGGGGCTAGCGGGGGGCTACGAGCAGTACTTC. It yields the protein CASSEGLAGGYEQYF.

This clone showed up just a few times. This sequence joins TRBV5-1 and TRBJ1-2, with TRBD1 identical over 8 bases. With V trimmed by 1 base and J by 4 bases, 3 bases remained unmatched. Germline CDR1 reads SGHRS; CDR2 reads YFSETQ. CDR3 length equals 14 residues. The CDR3 here is CASSLFDRGYGYTF. In DNA, the CDR3 is TGCGCCAGCAGCTTGTTCGACAGGGGCTATGGCTACACCTTC. Full variable domain (rest looked up from reference TRBV5-1 and TRBJ1-2): KAGVTQTPRYLIKTRGQQVTLSCSPISGHRSVSWYQQTPGQGLQFLFEYFSETQRNKGNFPGRFSGRQFSNSRSEMNVSTLELGDSALYLCASSLFDRGYGYTFGSGTRLTVV.

V is TRBV4-3 and J is TRBJ1-1; D remains unclear. The germline gives CDR1 LGHNA, CDR2 YSLEER. This CDR3 region has 15 residues. V was clipped by 0 bases and J by 1 base, with 9 bases between them. The CDR3 DNA reads TGCGCCAGCAGCCAAGAAACTGCTTCGAACACTGAAGCTTTCTTT. As protein: CASSQETASNTEAFF.

CDR3 region: CASNGGGGYGYTF. DNA of the CDR3: TGTGCCAGCAACGGGGGCGGCGGCTATGGCTACACCTTC. This sequence joins TRBV12-3 or TRBV12-4 and TRBJ1-2; D is perhaps TRBD1 (6 bases). This CDR3 is built from 13 residues. Trimming left V 7 bases short and J 4 bases short, with 13 bases between.

This clone has only one observation. The chain employs TRBV5-5 and TRBJ2-1; 7 positions match TRBD2. Germline CDR1 SGHKS, CDR2 YYEKEE (reference sequence). Trimming at V came to 0 bases and at J to 0 bases, leaving 12 bases not matched to a gene. The CDR3 totals 19 residues. In DNA, the CDR3 is TGTGCCAGCAGCTTGGTTTCCAGCGGGGCTGCCCTCTCCTACAATGAGCAGTTCTTC. It is translated as CASSLVSSGAALSYNEQFF.

The gene calls are TRBV2 and TRBJ1-2, with TRBD1 matching 7 bases. Germline V gene data show CDR1 as SNHLY and CDR2 as FYNNEI. Germline trimming cut 6 bases from V and 4 bases from J; bases unmatched to any gene: 8. This CDR3 is built from 14 residues. CDR3 bases: TGTGCCAGCAGCCTCGCGGCAGGGGGCTATGGCTACACCTTC. The encoded protein is CASSLAAGGYGYTF.

This chain connects TRBV5-6 to TRBJ1-2; D unclear. Per the germline V gene, CDR1 is SGHDT and CDR2 is YYEEEE. The CDR3 has 11 amino acids. Trimming shortened V by 0 bases and J by 12 bases, and 9 bases separated the two germline ends. CDR3 DNA sequence: TGTGCCAGCAGCTTGGACAAGACGCACACCTTC. Translated, it gives CASSLDKTHTF.

The V and J genes are TRBV7-6 and TRBJ1-2; no clear D gene. V lost 5 bases, J lost 4 bases, and 20 bases lay in between. Germline CDR1 is SGHVS and CDR2 is FNYEAQ. The CDR3 sequence is 16 residues long. The CDR3 loop reads CASSPTTGRVAYGYTF. In DNA, the CDR3 is TGTGCCAGCAGCCCCACCACCGGACGGGTGGCCTATGGCTACACCTTC.

The genes are TRBV5-4 and TRBJ2-7; 8 nucleotides align to TRBD1. CDR3 length: 13 amino acids. Trimming removed 3 bases from V and 3 bases from J; junction bases left unmatched: 2. CDR1 is SGHNT, CDR2 YYREEE, per germline (reference sequence). In nucleotides, the CDR3 is TGTGCCAGCAGCTCCGGGACAGGCTACGAGCAGTACTTC. Translated, it gives CASSSGTGYEQYF.

The chain is built from TRBV3-1 (or the pseudogene TRBV3-2) and TRBJ2-4; TRBD1 or TRBD2 may be the D gene (5 bases each). Germline V gene lookup returns CDR1 LGHDT and CDR2 YNNKEL (reference sequence). With 8 bases removed from V and 7 bases from J, the gap between germline ends came to 15 bases. This CDR3 has 13 amino acids. CDR3 in DNA: TGTGCCAGCGGGGGAGCGGAGCAGAACATTCAGTACTTC. Amino acids: CASGGAEQNIQYF.

The rearrangement uses TRBV2 and TRBJ2-3; no clear D gene. V lost 8 bases and J lost 2, with 23 bases in between. In germline, CDR1 is SNHLY, CDR2 FYNNEI. This CDR3 is built from 17 residues. The CDR3 coding sequence is TGTGCCAGCGATCTCGGATACCAGCTTAGGAACACAGATACGCAGTATTTT. Its translation is CASDLGYQLRNTDTQYF.

The J gene is TRBJ1-2, the V gene TRBV19, with a possible D match to TRBD1 (6 bases). The CDR3 extends over 17 amino acids. Germline CDR1 and CDR2: LNHDA and SQIVND (reference sequence). Trimming removed 5 bases at V and 4 bases at J, with 23 bases between. CDR3 bases: TGTGCCAGTAGTCCCCGACAGGCGACGGGTCCTAGCTATGGCTACACCTTC. This gives the protein CASSPRQATGPSYGYTF.

This rearrangement joins TRBV2 to TRBJ1-2; perhaps TRBD1 as D (5 bases). The germline V and J ends were trimmed by 4 bases and 4 bases, with 13 bases remaining between them. This CDR3 region has 14 residues. Germline V gene data show CDR1 as SNHLY and CDR2 as FYNNEI. This CDR3 is CASSGSQALYGYTF. DNA of the CDR3: TGTGCCAGCAGTGGGTCACAGGCCCTCTATGGCTACACCTTC.

The rearrangement uses TRBV6-5 and TRBJ2-3; 9 nucleotides match TRBD2. The germline V gene encodes CDR1 MNHEY and CDR2 SVGAGI. Germline trimming cut 6 bases from V and 4 bases from J; bases unmatched to any gene: 5. The CDR3 runs 14 residues. The CDR3 coding sequence is TGTGCCAGCAGGCGGGGGGGCGGGCCAGATACGCAGTATTTT. As protein: CASRRGGGPDTQYF.

This clone is a singleton in its sample. The rearrangement joins TRBV11-2 to TRBJ1-2; a possible D gene is TRBD1 (6 bases). Germline CDR1 reads SGHAT; CDR2 reads FQNNGV. This CDR3 has 15 amino acids. Trimming removed 0 bases from V and 8 bases from J, with 16 bases in between. This CDR3 is CASSLDHTTGGGYTF. DNA for the CDR3: TGTGCCAGCAGCTTAGATCATACGACAGGAGGGGGCTACACCTTC.

The rearrangement joins TRBV7-4 to TRBJ1-5; unclear D gene. Trimming removed 1 base at V and 0 bases at J, with 7 bases between. Germline loops: CDR1 SGHVT, CDR2 SQSDAQ. The CDR3 covers 15 residues. CDR3 coding DNA: TGTGCCAGCAGCTTAGGGGAAATTAGCAATCAGCCCCAGCATTTT. Translating it yields CASSLGEISNQPQHF.

In its sample, this clone was seen a few times. The DNA for the CDR3 is TGTGCCAGTAGTATAGATCTGCGGGGCCGTCAGGGTGATGGCTACACCTTC. Amino acids: CASSIDLRGRQGDGYTF. This chain connects TRBV19 to TRBJ1-2; the D gene is possibly TRBD1 (5 bases). Trimming left V 0 bases short and J 6 bases short, with 20 bases between. CDR1 and CDR2 (germline): LNHDA, SQIVND (reference sequence). CDR3 length: 17 amino acids.

The rearrangement joins TRBV5-5 to TRBJ1-2, with a tentative D call TRBD1 (5 bases). The CDR3 contains 14 residues. Trimming removed 2 bases from V and 1 base from J, with 9 bases in between. The germline V gene has CDR1 SGHKS and CDR2 YYEKEE (reference sequence). The CDR3 reads CASSFGQHNYGYTF. The CDR3 DNA reads as TGTGCCAGCAGCTTTGGACAACATAACTATGGCTACACCTTC.

The rearrangement links TRBV3-1 (or the pseudogene TRBV3-2) to TRBJ2-6; possibly TRBD2 for D (5 bases). V lost 4 bases and J lost 4, with 8 bases in between. The germline V gene has CDR1 LGHDT and CDR2 YNNKEL (reference sequence). The CDR3 runs to 14 residues. The CDR3 DNA is TGTGCCAGCAGCCCGACGGGAGGGGCCAACGTCCTGACTTTC. Amino acids: CASSPTGGANVLTF.

This clone was seen more than once but under ten times. The DNA of the CDR3 is TGTGCCAGCAGCCTAGAGACAGGGGCCCTCCACTTT. Protein sequence: CASSLETGALHF. The V gene is TRBV7-9, the J gene TRBJ1-6; 8 nucleotides match TRBD1. The trim removed 5 bases at V and 14 bases at J, leaving 5 bases unmatched. Germline V CDR1 and CDR2: SEHNR, FQNEAQ (reference sequence). The CDR3 sequence is 12 residues long.

This clone appeared once. The chain joins TRBV18 to TRBJ1-2; possibly TRBD1 for D (6 bases). In germline, CDR1 is KGHSH, CDR2 LQKENI. CDR3 size: 17 residues. V was clipped by 6 bases and J by 4 bases, with 24 bases between them. The DNA of the CDR3 is TGTGCCAGCTCCCCGTCTATCGATCAGGGGCTTCTCTATGGCTACACCTTC. Encoded protein: CASSPSIDQGLLYGYTF.

V usage is TRBV7-9 and J usage is TRBJ1-1; D not resolved. Trimming pared 2 bases from V and 5 bases from J, leaving 6 bases between. The CDR3 contains 12 residues. Germline V CDR1 and CDR2: SEHNR, FQNEAQ (reference sequence). The CDR3 coding sequence is TGTGCCAGCAGCTTAACGGGAACTGAAGCTTTCTTT. Encoded protein: CASSLTGTEAFF.

The chain recombines TRBV4-1 with TRBJ2-6; TRBD1 agrees at 9 bases. This CDR3 has 18 amino acids. The germline CDR1 and CDR2 sequences are MGHRA and YSYEKL. The V and J ends lost 2 bases and 4 bases, in that order; junction bases with no gene match: 9. The CDR3 here is CASSQPGTGISGANVLTF. Here the CDR3 DNA reads TGCGCCAGCAGCCAACCCGGGACAGGGATATCGGGGGCCAACGTCCTGACTTTC.

Only a few counts were recorded for this clone. The CDR3 loop is CASGLNSPLYEQYF. The CDR3 DNA is TGTGCTAGTGGTTTGAACAGTCCCCTATACGAGCAGTACTTC. V gene TRBV12-5 combines with J gene TRBJ2-7; D uncertain. Germline lookup yields CDR1 LGHNT and CDR2 FRNRAP. V was cut by 2 bases and J by 4 bases, with 12 bases left in between. CDR3 length: 14 residues.

The chain is built from TRBV7-3 and TRBJ2-1; D unclear. Germline CDR1 and CDR2: SGHTA and FQGTGA. The CDR3 totals 16 residues. V was pared by 2 bases and J by 0 bases, with 11 bases between. Written as DNA, the CDR3 is TGTGCCAGCAGCTTACGTGCCCTGAGCTCCTACAATGAGCAGTTCTTC. Translation gives CASSLRALSSYNEQFF.

The CDR3 spells CASSGGLASSYNEQFF. In nucleotides, the CDR3 is TGCGCCAGCAGCGGGGGGCTAGCGAGTTCCTACAATGAGCAGTTCTTC. The genes are TRBV5-1 and TRBJ2-1; D could derive from TRBD1 or TRBD2 (6 bases each). This CDR3 is 16 amino acids long. Looked up from germline, CDR1 is SGHRS and CDR2 is YFSETQ. Trimming left V 4 bases short and J 1 base short, with 15 bases between.

The chain carries TRBV10-1 and TRBJ2-3; the D call may be TRBD1 or TRBD2 (5 bases each). The germline V gene has CDR1 WNHNN and CDR2 SYGVQD (reference sequence). The V end was cut by 4 bases, the J end by 4 bases, with 12 bases between. This CDR3 region has 14 residues. The CDR3 DNA sequence: TGCGCCAGCAGTGCTTGGGGGAACCCAGATACGCAGTATTTT. It specifies CASSAWGNPDTQYF.